This T cell receptor (beta chain) was found in a study of cytomegalovirus exposure and HLA in healthy donors. Study observations and caveats: Analysis was carried out at a later point, and it linked a missense DCLRE1C variant to TCR beta V- and J-gene trimming.

PCR primers comprised 60 Vbeta and 13 Jbeta primers. The protocol was immunoSEQ multiplex PCR, while the TCRdb copy is restricted to in-frame clones and leaves out a portion. The table includes 75,000 to 80,000 clones, 80% detected once. Germline V gene data show CDR1 as SEHNR and CDR2 as FQNEAQ (reference sequence). There are 16 residues in the CDR3. Trimming stripped 5 bases from V and 6 bases from J, with 21 bases between. These donors counted as nominally healthy when sampled, but unrecorded immune exposures were likely. This clone was detected only once. Its antigen is unknown. The chain is built from TRBV7-9 and TRBJ2-3; D possibly corresponds to TRBD1 (6 bases). This TCR was recovered from a male donor in good health and CMV-seronegative. The sample comprised PBMCs. The CDR3 nucleotides are TGTGCCAGCAGCCCCCGGACAGCCCTATACACGGATACGCAGTATTTT. It yields the protein CASSPRTALYTDTQYF.